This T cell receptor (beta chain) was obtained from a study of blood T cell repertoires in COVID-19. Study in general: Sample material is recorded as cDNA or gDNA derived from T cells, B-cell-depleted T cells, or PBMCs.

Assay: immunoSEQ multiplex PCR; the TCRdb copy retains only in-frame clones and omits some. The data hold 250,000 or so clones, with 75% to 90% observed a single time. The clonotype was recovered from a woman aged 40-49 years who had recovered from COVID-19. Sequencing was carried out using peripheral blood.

The CDR3 nucleotides read TGTGCCTGGGATGGCAGGGTTACTAGCACAGATACGCAGTATTTT. Its translation: CAWDGRVTSTDTQYF. The chain joins TRBV30 to TRBJ2-3, with D possibly TRBD1 on 5 matching bases. CDR3 length: 15 residues. Trimming stripped 5 bases from V and 0 bases from J, with 15 bases between. Looked up from germline, CDR1 is GTSNPN and CDR2 is SVGIG (reference sequence).